The rows below give T cell receptor beta chains drawn from one sample of a study of pediatric ulcerative colitis. TCRdb keeps only in-frame clones here, not all; method: immunoSEQ multiplex PCR. The repertoire holds about 60,000 clones, with about 90% as singletons. The material sequenced was blood. The receptors here all came from a boy younger than 18 who was a control in a study of pediatric ulcerative colitis. Both conserved end residues are part of each CDR3. The D gene is left open where the match is weak. Some rows have no size entry. The others give once, few or many, or a class for an expanded clone.

J gene	clone size	D gene	V gene	CDR3 protein	CDR3 DNA
TRBJ2-2	-	TRBD2	TRBV9	CASSVQREGNTGELFF	TGTGCCAGCAGCGTCCAGCGGGAGGGAAACACCGGGGAGCTGTTTTTT
TRBJ2-1	-	TRBD2	TRBV7-8	CASSLWTSGSDNEQFF	TGTGCCAGCAGCTTATGGACTAGCGGATCTGACAATGAGCAGTTCTTC
TRBJ2-7	-	TRBD2	TRBV19	CASSSLAESSYEQYF	TGTGCCAGTAGTTCTCTAGCGGAGAGCTCCTACGAGCAGTACTTC
TRBJ2-3	once	-	TRBV5-6	CASSLSDTQYF	TGTGCCAGCAGCTTGTCAGATACGCAGTATTTT
TRBJ1-1	-	TRBD1	TRBV11-2	CASSADRVWPEAFF	TGTGCCAGCAGCGCTGACAGGGTGTGGCCTGAAGCTTTCTTT
TRBJ2-2	-	-	TRBV6-4	CASSEQGDTGELFF	TGTGCCAGCAGTGAACAGGGCGACACCGGGGAGCTGTTTTTT
TRBJ1-1	-	TRBD1	TRBV19	CASCLGTGPTEAFF	TGTGCCAGTTGTTTAGGGACAGGGCCCACTGAAGCTTTCTTT
TRBJ1-1	-	-	TRBV11-3	CASSSGVNTEAFF	TGTGCCAGCAGCTCCGGGGTGAACACTGAAGCTTTCTTT
TRBJ2-3	-	TRBD2	TRBV4-2	CASSPGGGLGGTDTQYF	TGTGCCAGCAGCCCGGGTGGGGGACTAGGGGGCACAGATACGCAGTATTTT
TRBJ2-7	-	TRBD1	TRBV18	CASSPSGTGKFEQYF	TGTGCCAGCTCACCTAGTGGGACAGGCAAGTTCGAGCAGTACTTC
TRBJ1-2	-	-	TRBV11-2	CASSLGASGYTF	TGTGCCAGCAGCTTAGGCGCCAGTGGCTACACCTTC
TRBJ2-7	-	-	TRBV2	CASSELGRTVPSYEQYF	TGTGCCAGCAGTGAACTAGGTCGGACAGTTCCCTCCTACGAGCAGTACTTC
TRBJ2-7	-	-	TRBV7-3	CASSPVGVWHEQYF	TGTGCCAGCAGCCCCGTAGGCGTTTGGCACGAGCAGTACTTC
TRBJ2-1	-	-	TRBV7-8	CASSLYRDSYNEQFF	TGTGCCAGCAGCTTATATCGGGACTCCTACAATGAGCAGTTCTTC
TRBJ2-7	-	-	TRBV6-5	CASSPGGAGVEQYF	TGTGCCAGCAGTCCAGGGGGCGCGGGAGTCGAGCAGTACTTC
TRBJ2-6	-	-	TRBV28	CASFEGQGSSGANVLTF	TGTGCCAGCTTCGAAGGACAAGGCAGCTCTGGGGCCAACGTCCTGACTTTC
TRBJ2-3	-	-	TRBV6-1	CASSETTLDTQYF	TGTGCCAGCAGTGAAACTACCCTAGATACGCAGTATTTT
TRBJ2-1	-	-	TRBV28	CASRPVEGLFEQFF	TGTGCCAGCAGACCGGTCGAGGGCCTATTTGAGCAGTTCTTC
TRBJ2-3	-	-	TRBV7-3	CASSSPWTERTSTDTQYF	TGTGCCAGCAGCTCCCCCTGGACAGAAAGAACTAGCACAGATACGCAGTATTTT
TRBJ2-3	-	-	TRBV7-3	CASSPASDLIRGTTDTQYF	TGTGCCAGCAGCCCCGCCTCCGACTTAATTCGGGGCACGACAGATACGCAGTATTTT
TRBJ1-5	once	-	TRBV6-5	CASSPGFGASQPQHF	TGTGCCAGCAGTCCAGGGTTTGGGGCAAGTCAGCCCCAGCATTTT
TRBJ2-7	-	TRBD2	TRBV27	CASSPSGGLSSYEQYF	TGTGCCAGCAGCCCTAGCGGGGGGTTAAGTTCCTACGAGCAGTACTTC
TRBJ1-2	-	-	TRBV6-6	CASSHINTNYGYTF	TGTGCCAGCAGCCATATCAACACAAACTATGGCTACACCTTC
TRBJ1-5	-	-	TRBV11-2	CASSLDEGSQPQHF	TGTGCCAGCAGCCTAGACGAAGGGAGCCAGCCCCAGCATTTT
TRBJ2-1	-	-	TRBV29-1	CSAGKRRDNEQFF	TGCAGCGCCGGCAAGAGACGGGACAATGAGCAGTTCTTC
TRBJ2-7	-	-	TRBV7-9	CASSFLQGSYEQYF	TGTGCCAGCAGCTTCCTTCAGGGTTCCTACGAGCAGTACTTC
TRBJ2-1	once	-	TRBV6-5	CASSRGNEQFF	TGTGCCAGCAGCCGGGGTAATGAGCAGTTCTTC
TRBJ1-1	-	TRBD1	TRBV18	CASSLEQGWNTEAFF	TGTGCCAGCTCACTCGAACAGGGGTGGAACACTGAAGCTTTCTTT
TRBJ2-7	once	TRBD2	TRBV5-1	CASSLGAGREGQQYF	TGCGCCAGCAGCTTGGGAGCCGGGCGGGAGGGCCAGCAGTACTTC
TRBJ2-1	-	TRBD1	TRBV7-3	CASSLTGQGTHEQFF	TGTGCCAGCAGCTTAACAGGACAGGGGACCCATGAGCAGTTCTTC
TRBJ2-4	-	-	TRBV7-9	CASSLDEGGFLVAKNIQYF	TGTGCCAGCAGCTTAGACGAGGGAGGATTTTTGGTGGCCAAAAACATTCAGTACTTC
TRBJ1-1	-	TRBD1	TRBV5-1	CASSLSWDRGSEAFF	TGCGCCAGCAGCTTGAGTTGGGACAGGGGCTCTGAAGCTTTCTTT
TRBJ2-3	-	-	TRBV9	CASSVGVGTSTDTQYF	TGTGCCAGCAGCGTAGGGGTAGGGACTAGCACAGATACGCAGTATTTT
TRBJ1-6	few	-	TRBV7-2	CASSPSPDSPLHF	TGTGCCAGCAGCCCCTCTCCGGATTCACCCCTCCACTTT
TRBJ1-4	-	-	TRBV18	CASSPGSTNEKLFF	TGTGCCAGCTCACCAGGATCAACTAATGAAAAACTGTTTTTT
TRBJ2-5	-	-	TRBV19	CASSVRDSETQYF	TGTGCCAGTAGTGTAAGGGATTCAGAGACCCAGTACTTC
TRBJ2-1	-	-	TRBV29-1	CSVERLTYNEQFF	TGCAGCGTTGAGCGGCTAACCTACAATGAGCAGTTCTTC
TRBJ2-1	-	TRBD2	TRBV15	CATSRVAGGPDEQFF	TGTGCCACCAGCAGAGTTGCGGGAGGGCCAGATGAGCAGTTCTTC
TRBJ2-3	once	TRBD1	TRBV4-3	CASSQPPHGQGWDPYTDTQYF	TGCGCCAGCAGCCAACCTCCCCACGGACAGGGTTGGGACCCTTACACAGATACGCAGTATTTT
TRBJ2-6	-	-	TRBV28	CASSLLGSGANVLTF	TGTGCCAGCAGTTTATTGGGTTCTGGGGCCAACGTCCTGACTTTC
TRBJ2-1	-	-	TRBV12-5	CASGPNDSLYNEQFF	TGTGCTAGTGGTCCCAACGACAGCCTCTACAATGAGCAGTTCTTC
TRBJ2-7	once	TRBD2	TRBV4-1	CASSRFTSGSSYEQYF	TGCGCCAGCAGCCGATTTACTAGCGGGAGTTCCTACGAGCAGTACTTC
TRBJ1-3	-	-	TRBV2	CASSDRAGKTGNTIYF	TGTGCCAGCAGTGATAGGGCAGGGAAGACTGGAAACACCATATATTTT